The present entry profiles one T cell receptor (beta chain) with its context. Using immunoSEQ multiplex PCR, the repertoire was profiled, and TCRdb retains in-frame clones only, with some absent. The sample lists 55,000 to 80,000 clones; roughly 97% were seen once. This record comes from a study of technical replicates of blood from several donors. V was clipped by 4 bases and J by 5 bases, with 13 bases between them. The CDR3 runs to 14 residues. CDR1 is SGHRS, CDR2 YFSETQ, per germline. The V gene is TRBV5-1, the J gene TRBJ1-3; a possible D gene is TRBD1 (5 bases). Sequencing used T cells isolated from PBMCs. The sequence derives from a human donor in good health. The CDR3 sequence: CASSQAGGRNTIYF. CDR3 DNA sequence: TGCGCCAGCAGCCAGGCGGGGGGAAGAAACACCATATATTTT.